One T cell receptor (beta chain) is described in this entry. The antigen is undetermined. Sequencing was performed with immunoSEQ multiplex PCR; in TCRdb, only in-frame clones are kept and a portion is missing. The data contain 70,000 to 95,000 clones, 83% of them singletons. The data originate from a study of CD4 T cell repertoires in COVID-19. About the research overall: Relabeled CFSE-low cells, IL-2-expanded for around nine days, met spikes from other coronaviruses.

The V gene lost 5 bases and the J gene lost 7 bases, with 18 bases spanning the gap. Germline-derived CDR1 and CDR2 are SGHRS and YFSETQ. The CDR3 length is 15 residues. Study observations and caveats: In SARS-CoV and/or HKU1 spike cultures, between roughly 7 and 25% of SARS-CoV-2 clonotypes reappeared.

These memory T cells were uncultured and sequenced directly after ex vivo isolation. The receptor's source is a human donor who had COVID-19. The chain carries TRBV5-1 and TRBJ2-2; the D gene is possibly TRBD1 (6 bases). The sequences come from CD4+ T cells from peripheral blood, collected after recovery from COVID-19. This CDR3 reads CASRSFYRVDGELFF. The CDR3 region has the DNA TGCGCCAGCAGGTCTTTTTACAGGGTAGACGGGGAGCTGTTTTTT.